The clone carrying this T cell receptor beta chain has just one count. This specimen comes from a study of T cell responses to AZD1222 COVID-19 vaccine. Sequencing was performed with immunoSEQ multiplex PCR; in TCRdb, only in-frame clones are kept and a portion is missing. The sample has some 150,000 clones, under 95% seen once. Sequenced here: peripheral blood, sampled on day 0 of AZD1222 vaccination. The sequence was obtained from an adult in good health.

This chain's CDR3 is CASSLGGNSPLHF. The CDR3 DNA reads TGTGCCAGCAGTTTAGGGGGTAATTCACCCCTCCACTTT. The chain uses TRBV12-3 or TRBV12-4 and TRBJ1-6; D gene unclear. The CDR3 is 13 residues long. The ends were cut back, 1 base at V and 6 bases at J, with 4 bases in the middle.